This T cell receptor (beta chain) was captured by sequencing in a study of cytomegalovirus exposure and HLA in healthy donors (dated by TCRdb to 2017 to 2019). Turning to the overall study: According to an earlier analysis of 587 of the donors, about 170 million T cells yielded 95 million to 140 million unique TCR beta sequences and approximately 280 Gb of sequence data. About 280 gigabases of sequencing data and around 90 million unique TCR sequences made up an early release that covered 500 to 700 HLA-typed donors. Of the roughly 410 genotyped donors, 75% to 85% were placed in the genetic ancestry cluster associated with self-reported Caucasian donors. The study aimed to test whether signatures of past pathogen exposure could be identified by cataloging public T cell receptors. The T cell repertoires of 700 or so subjects were profiled by immunosequencing and related to cytomegalovirus serostatus. Along with the roughly 710-subject first cohort, a separate validation cohort of around 110 different subjects was used. High-throughput TCR immunosequencing, statistical association of individual TCRs with disease status, and machine learning were combined to predict cytomegalovirus infection status. A later analysis re-examined previously published TCR beta repertoires from about 700 donors and added high-resolution HLA genotyping to investigate patterns of TCR occurrence. The later analysis used no new phenotypic data to find candidate immune exposures, relying instead on TCR beta sequences and their occurrence across donors. To decide whether each TCR beta V gene segment behaved as functional or pseudogenic, an earlier analysis of some 540 of the donors relied on high-throughput TCR beta sequencing. Alongside the repertoire data, information on donor age, sex, ethnicity and CMV serostatus was compiled. In a later genetic analysis, genome-wide SNP genotypes for about three fifths of the 666 donors were used, and that subset was treated as a discovery cohort. Every discovery cohort repertoire had been produced on one sequencing platform. HLA typing included class I and class II loci at four-digit resolution. Typing coverage varied by locus: roughly 620-630 donors for A, B, C, DRB1 and DQB1; more than 500 for DQA1; over 600 for DPA1; approximately 490 for DPB1. Four or five DR-DQ haplotypes were treated as single units for association and clustering because of strong linkage in the cohort. Among about 370 genotyped donors of the cohort, an average of approximately 240,000 unique TCR beta nucleotide sequences was sequenced per donor, of which about 19% were non-productive.

The cohort was made up of around 720 healthy bone marrow donors. At the time of sampling, every cohort member was nominally healthy, though immune exposures that went unrecorded were likely present. The donor tested CMV seronegative, placing the donor among the approximately 400 seronegative members of the cohort. A peripheral blood sample was collected from each donor, and TCR beta sequencing was performed on peripheral blood mononuclear cells. Genomic DNA was extracted from the blood cell samples with the Qiagen DNeasy Blood Extraction Kit. The study at large found these results: A later analysis found that HLA-associated TCR beta chains were more clonally expanded and had lower generation probabilities than equally common non-associated chains. Correlated functional status among segregating V segments might be attributable to linkage disequilibrium, but an unknown experimental factor could not be ruled out. Several of the top co-occurrence clusters appeared to be linked to parvovirus B19, influenza, CMV and Epstein-Barr virus, according to a later analysis. In the study, 150 to 200 TCR beta chains were listed as associated with cytomegalovirus. Because HLA typing was unavailable for some donors at each locus, only the typed subset was used in association tests. A later genetic analysis reported fewer N-insertions in productive TCRs among donors in an Asian-associated ancestry cluster than the roughly 650-donor mean. Assigning TCR associations to individual alleles was difficult when HLA alleles, especially DR and DQ, strongly co-occurred. The classifier was reported to diagnose cytomegalovirus status with high specificity and sensitivity in both the original and validation cohorts. According to the authors, the approach could potentially be generalized to other disease states and immunological phenotypes. A cluster of highly shared sequence variants was judged likely to represent a technical artifact of the sequencing pipeline. According to a later analysis, most CMV-associated TCR beta chains appeared to be HLA-restricted, and the HLA associations seemed to be driven largely by CMV exposure. A later genetic analysis associated a missense DCLRE1C variant with V-gene and J-gene trimming of TCR beta chains, and an independent cohort replicated the association. Immune exposure information for the cohort was limited to CMV serostatus. According to a later analysis, TCR association rates differed among HLA loci, with DRB1 alleles showing the most associated TCRs and HLA-C alleles showing the fewest. At a false discovery rate of 0.05, a later analysis linked 15,000 to 20,000 TCR beta sequences to specific HLA alleles. Because counts were too low, about 15 rarely observed V segments, including chromosome 9 orphons, were left out of the earlier analysis of over 550 of the donors. A further reported finding was that TCR beta sequences accurately predicted the HLA-A and HLA-B alleles for most subjects in the first cohort. Only TCR beta chains were sequenced in this cohort, and the absence of alpha or paired-chain data limited detectable features. The presence/absence analyses assumed that sequencing depth was roughly uniform across donors, and that assumption may not be true. Most TCR sequences were observed very rarely across donors, whereas some public TCRs were present in many individuals. A few of the identified cytomegalovirus-associated TCR beta chains were confirmed in vitro to be specific for cytomegalovirus antigens. Broadly in line with IMGT annotations, most TCR beta V segments showed up in productive rearrangements about 87% or about 30% of the time in an earlier analysis of approximately 600 of the donors.

For this clone: The specificity of this receptor is unknown. Base qualities are missing; no much larger clone stands one base away.

Library construction relied on the immunoSEQ multiplex PCR assay. A mixture of 60 forward primers for TCR Vbeta segments and 13 reverse primers for TCR Jbeta segments was used in the multiplex PCR. The CDR3 region of rearranged TCR beta genes was amplified from genomic DNA by a multiplex PCR assay. The Illumina HiSeq System was used to sequence the amplified TCR beta libraries as 87-base-pair reads. The published analysis was carried out like this. In a later analysis, 77 million or so unique TCR beta chains were counted across the 690 or so repertoires, and approximately 11 million of these chains were shared by at least two donors. Raw reads were error-corrected and collapsed into unique sequences with a nearest-neighbor algorithm that merged closely related sequences to remove PCR and sequencing errors. Alignment of CDR3 sequences to IMGT reference sequences was used to assign V, D and J gene segments. For a sequence to be retained, at least a six-nucleotide match to both a V gene segment and a J gene segment was required. Rearrangements were called productive when the CDR3 lacked stop codons and stayed in frame with V and J; all others were non-productive. CDR3 was defined by IMGT convention, running from the second conserved V-encoded cysteine to the conserved J-encoded phenylalanine. In an earlier analysis of roughly 610 of the donors, sequences lacking an unambiguous match to a single V gene segment were excluded. In an earlier analysis of a few hundred of the donors, V segments were called functional above 56.7% productive rearrangements and were called segregating when the between-donor standard deviation exceeded 5%. To diagnose cytomegalovirus status from the catalog of TCR beta chain sequences, a statistical classification framework was built. In a later analysis, V and J genes were assigned by comparing TCR nucleotide sequences against IMGT/GENE-DB human TR gene sequences. The TCRdist pipeline was used in a later analysis to assign CDR3 sequences and most-parsimonious VDJ recombination scenarios. In a later analysis, every TCR beta chain was defined by the combination of its CDR3 amino acid sequence and its V-gene family, and reads without a unique V-gene family were dropped. In a later analysis, fewer than 600 highly shared, low-generation-probability nucleotide sequences were removed to address suspected cross-contamination and a sequencing artifact. In a later analysis, a clonal expansion index for each public chain was calculated from normalized within-repertoire ranks of inferred template counts. Generation probabilities in a later analysis came from a VDJ recombination model fitted to out-of-frame rearrangements, and those results were checked against IGoR. In a later analysis, TCR-TCR, TCR-HLA and TCR-CMV co-occurrence was scored with hypergeometric tests, and a repertoire-size bias correction was applied to TCR pairs. False discovery rates were estimated in a later analysis by permuting HLA or CMV assignments 20 times. A later analysis grouped co-occurring TCRs with DBSCAN, adding TCRdist sequence similarity when clustering within HLA-allele-positive subsets. For co-occurrence clustering, repertoires with fewer than 30,000 or more than 120,000 public chains were excluded, along with roughly 5 repertoires with anomalous nucleotide sharing. TCRdb limited this immuneACCESS table to in-frame rearrangements with V and J called. A share of clones is missing; checked studies link under half to unresolved V genes, and the rest is unexplained. The DNA gave D and trimming, while V, J and clone size come from that table. Present in this sample are 150,000 to 200,000 clones, about 75% of which were seen just once. Jointly, the top ten make up roughly 2% of the sample.

The sequenced sample was PBMCs. The TCR comes from a female donor in good health and CMV-seronegative.

This receptor has the CDR3 CASSRDRVSTEAFF. The DNA sequence reads TGTGCCAGTAGTAGGGACAGGGTATCCACTGAAGCTTTCTTT. The rearrangement combines TRBV19 with TRBJ1-1; a stretch of 9 junction bases matches TRBD1. The CDR1 and CDR2 encoded by the germline V gene (reference sequence) are LNHDA and SQIVND. The CDR3 spans 14 residues, from the cysteine through the phenylalanine. Solely the CDR3 DNA is kept, with 42 bases framed from the first base. V is pruned by 4 bases and J by 4 bases, leaving 4 bases of the junction without a gene match.